This T cell receptor beta chain originates from a study of cytomegalovirus exposure and HLA in healthy donors. Study-level findings and limits: A later analysis found common viral pathogens apparently linked to several of the most significant clusters.

The PCR used 60 Vbeta and 13 Jbeta primers. Profiled with immunoSEQ multiplex PCR; TCRdb holds only in-frame clones, not every one. This sample has approximately 100,000 clones, with 75% to 85% found just once. Details on this clone: Antigen: not known.

The CDR3 length is 15 residues. CDR1 and CDR2 (germline): MGHRA, YSYEKL. Trimming removed 4 bases at V and 2 bases at J, with 14 bases between. Sequenced material: PBMCs. This chain uses TRBV4-1 with TRBJ1-2; possibly TRBD1 for D (5 bases). This TCR came from a female donor in good health and CMV-seropositive. Written as DNA, the CDR3 is TGCGCCAGCAGCCGGGTGGGCAGGGAAAACTATGGCTACACCTTC. As protein: CASSRVGRENYGYTF.